The 18 T cell receptor beta chains in this list originate from one sample, sequenced in a study of blood T cell repertoires in COVID-19. Sequenced by immunoSEQ multiplex PCR; TCRdb stores in-frame clones only, minus some. Found here are 270,000 or so clones, over 75% of them singletons; the top ten hold about 14%. The sequenced material came from peripheral blood. The receptor set was obtained from a human donor in a cohort sampled during active COVID-19.

The gene calls are TRBV4-1 and TRBJ2-3; D remains unclear. Trimming took 0 bases from V and 5 from J, leaving 12 bases between them. From germline, CDR1 is MGHRA and CDR2 YSYEKL. The CDR3 covers 15 residues. The CDR3 region has the DNA TGCGCCAGCAGCCAAGATAGGTTGCGGCAAGATACGCAGTATTTT. Protein sequence: CASSQDRLRQDTQYF.

The J gene is TRBJ2-7, the V gene TRBV7-2; 7 bases map to TRBD1. The ends lost 2 bases at V and 7 bases at J; junction bases unmatched: 5. Germline V CDR1 and CDR2: SGHTA, FQGNSA. This CDR3 is built from 13 residues. The CDR3 region is CASSLNRGQEQYF. The CDR3 DNA reads as TGTGCCAGCAGCTTAAATAGGGGGCAGGAGCAGTACTTC.

DNA for the CDR3: TGTGCCAGTAACCCGACTAGCTTGTTCCCCTACAATGAGCAGTTCTTC. Encoded protein: CASNPTSLFPYNEQFF. The chain recombines TRBV19 with TRBJ2-1, with 7 bases that match TRBD2. CDR1 LNHDA and CDR2 SQIVND come from the germline V gene (reference sequence). J lost 2 bases, V lost 7 bases, and 11 bases had no gene match. CDR3 size: 16 residues.

The chain couples TRBV16 to TRBJ2-6; D perhaps matches TRBD1 (5 bases). The CDR3 runs to 16 residues. Trimming cost V 0 bases and J 4 bases, with 10 bases left between them. Germline lookup yields CDR1 KGHSY and CDR2 FQNENV. CDR3 coding DNA: TGTGCCAGCAGCCAATCAGGGGCGGCCGGGGCCAACGTCCTGACTTTC. Its protein product is CASSQSGAAGANVLTF.

The chain combines TRBV7-2 with TRBJ1-1; TRBD1 agrees at 7 bases. J was trimmed by 1 base and V by 5 bases; bases with no gene match: 4. This CDR3 spans 14 amino acids. The germline V gene has CDR1 SGHTA and CDR2 FQGNSA. The CDR3 DNA is TGTGCCAGCAGCCTAAGACAGGGGAACACTGAAGCTTTCTTT. The encoded protein is CASSLRQGNTEAFF.

The chain recombines TRBV19 with TRBJ1-1; a weak D match, TRBD1 (6 bases). CDR1 is LNHDA, CDR2 SQIVND, per germline (reference sequence). This CDR3 region has 11 residues. The V end lost 7 bases, the J end lost 5 bases, and 8 bases lay between the germline ends. The CDR3: CASNRETEAFF. The CDR3 region has the DNA TGTGCCAGTAACAGGGAGACTGAAGCTTTCTTT.

The J gene is TRBJ2-7, the V gene TRBV28; 8 bases line up with TRBD2. CDR1 is MDHEN and CDR2 is SYDVKM in the germline V gene. The CDR3 spans 13 residues. V was clipped by 6 bases and J by 4 bases; unmatched bases: 5. CDR3 region: CASRPGGPYEQYF. In nucleotides, the CDR3 is TGTGCCAGCAGACCGGGAGGGCCTTACGAGCAGTACTTC.

J is TRBJ1-2 and V is TRBV4-3, with D tentatively TRBD1 (5 bases). The CDR3 totals 15 residues. CDR1 and CDR2 (germline): LGHNA, YSLEER. Trimming took 0 bases from V and 5 from J, leaving 13 bases between them. CDR3 region: CASSQDRWGGYGYTF. CDR3 nucleotide sequence: TGCGCCAGCAGCCAAGATAGGTGGGGGGGATATGGCTACACCTTC.

The rearrangement uses TRBV10-2 and TRBJ2-7; TRBD2 might be the D (6 bases). There are 13 residues in the CDR3. The V end was cut by 6 bases, the J end by 3 bases, with 12 bases between. Germline V gene lookup returns CDR1 WSHSY and CDR2 SAAADI. In nucleotides, the CDR3 is TGCGCCAGCAGGGGGGGTTCGGTCTACGAGCAGTACTTC. Translated, it gives CASRGGSVYEQYF.

V and J are TRBV28 and TRBJ2-4; TRBD1 agrees at 7 bases. CDR1 is MDHEN, CDR2 SYDVKM, per germline. Unmatched junction bases numbered 3, after V lost 10 bases and J lost 6 bases. This CDR3 spans 11 amino acids. The CDR3 DNA reads as TGTGCCACGGGACAGCTAAACATTCAGTACTTC. Its translation is CATGQLNIQYF.

The chain links TRBV6-5 to TRBJ2-7, with D possibly matching TRBD2 (6 bases). The CDR3 is made up of 15 amino acids. V was trimmed by 6 bases and J by 3 bases, leaving 18 bases between them. The germline gives CDR1 MNHEY, CDR2 SVGAGI. CDR3 bases: TGTGCCAGCAGCTCGACAGCGGGCGCTTACTACGAGCAGTACTTC. Amino acid sequence: CASSSTAGAYYEQYF.

The genes are TRBV5-4 and TRBJ2-7, with D perhaps matching TRBD2 (5 bases). The V end was cut by 3 bases, the J end by 0 bases, with 7 bases between. CDR3 length equals 13 residues. Germline assignment: CDR1 SGHNT and CDR2 YYREEE (reference sequence). The CDR3 spells CASSSRDSYEQYF. DNA of the CDR3: TGTGCCAGCAGCTCTCGGGACTCCTACGAGCAGTACTTC.

The chain is built from TRBV21-1 and TRBJ2-7; the DNA was not used to check the table's D call, TRBD1. TRBV21-1 is a pseudogene locus. The length of the CDR3 is 13 residues. CDR3 sequence reads: CASSEIQGYEQYF. The CDR3 DNA is TGTGCCAGCAGCGAGATACAGGGCTACGAGCAGTACTTC.

The chain has TRBV28 and TRBJ2-7; 9 nucleotides match TRBD1. Germline V gene sequence: CDR1 MDHEN, CDR2 SYDVKM. The junction had 8 bases not matched to a gene; V was cut back by 7 bases and J by 7 bases. The CDR3 is 13 amino acids. CDR3 nucleotide sequence: TGTGCCAGCAACCCACAGGGGGCAGGGGAGCAGTACTTC. The encoded protein is CASNPQGAGEQYF.

J is TRBJ2-1 and V is TRBV5-4; no clear D. The V gene's germline CDR1 is SGHNT and CDR2 YYREEE (reference sequence). This CDR3 has 13 amino acids. Trimming shortened V by 4 bases and J by 5 bases, and 10 bases separated the two germline ends. CDR3 DNA: TGTGCCAGCAGCACTGTGGAGAACAATGAGCAGTTCTTC. It is translated as CASSTVENNEQFF.

V usage is TRBV5-1 and J usage is TRBJ1-2; D is uncertain. In germline, CDR1 is SGHRS, CDR2 YFSETQ. Trimming cost V 0 bases and J 2 bases, with 8 bases left between them. This CDR3 is built from 14 residues. The CDR3 nucleotides read TGCGCCAGCAGCTTGGACGGGGAGAACTATGGCTACACCTTC. This sequence encodes CASSLDGENYGYTF.

V and J are TRBV6-5 and TRBJ2-7, with a tentative D call TRBD2 (6 bases). The CDR3 is 15 amino acids. Germline V lookup: CDR1 MNHEY, CDR2 SVGAGI. V was cut by 0 bases and J by 3 bases, with 12 bases left in between. In DNA, the CDR3 is TGTGCCAGCAGTTACTCGGAGACGGGAGTCTACGAGCAGTACTTC. Protein: CASSYSETGVYEQYF.

The chain couples TRBV20-1 to TRBJ1-4; D remains unclear. V shed 3 bases and J shed 8 bases, with 13 bases lying between them. The germline V gene has CDR1 DFQATT and CDR2 SNEGSKA (reference sequence). The CDR3 extends over 13 amino acids. The CDR3 coding sequence is TGCAGTGCTAGTGACCGTGTCCGGGAAAAACTGTTTTTT. Encoded protein: CSASDRVREKLFF.